This TCR beta chain came from a study of T cell responses to AZD1222 COVID-19 vaccine. Generated by immunoSEQ multiplex PCR, the TCRdb table keeps only in-frame clones and is missing some. The table has under 50,000 clones, about 87% seen once. A note on this clone: Antigen unknown.

Germline V CDR1 and CDR2: KGHDR, SFDVKD. This CDR3 contains 14 residues. The V and J ends lost 7 bases and 7 bases, in that order; junction bases with no gene match: 7. Regarding the study as a whole: Close to half of all spike-specific TCRs reportedly target regions of the variants that are unmutated. Samples come after the peak T cell response, not at day 14. The donor group comprised mostly white British people and more females; the analysis possibly underestimated clonal diversity. Baseline antibody screening turned up just a handful of seropositive AZD1222 recipients.

The sequencing here drew on peripheral blood, taken 28 days after the second AZD1222 dose. The chain uses TRBV24-1 and TRBJ2-1; 9 nucleotides match TRBD1. The TCR originated in an adult who received the AZD1222 COVID-19 vaccine. In DNA, the CDR3 is TGTGCCACCAGGCCGGGACAGGGACTAAATGAGCAGTTCTTC. Protein product: CATRPGQGLNEQFF.